The next 13 T cell receptor beta chains were all read from a single sample in a study of T cells in Graves' hyperthyroidism and ophthalmopathy. RNA transcripts served as the template for amplifying TCR beta CDR3 regions. The TCR CDR3 first-round RT-PCR relied on the HTBI primer set. TCRdb re-derived calls from the multiplex PCR reads in MiXCR, one entry per CDR3 protein. The sample lists 300,000 to 400,000 distinct CDR3 sequences, approximately 14% seen once, with 20% to 25% in the top ten. Specimen: blood. Every receptor here comes from a woman aged 30 to 39 with Graves' hyperthyroidism.

The rearrangement links TRBV5-6 to TRBJ2-1, with 12 positions matching TRBD2. The CDR3 consists of 19 residues. The V segment lost 6 bases and the J segment 0 bases; nucleotides outside the gene matches: 13. In germline, CDR1 is SGHDT, CDR2 YYEEEE. The CDR3 sequence: CASTRPRLAGGSSYNEQFF. In nucleotides, the CDR3 is TGTGCCAGCACCCGCCCTCGCCTAGCGGGAGGGAGCTCCTACAATGAGCAGTTCTTC.

This clonotype was seen many times. The chain couples TRBV20-1 to TRBJ2-7; D not resolved. The CDR3 sequence is 13 residues long. V lost 2 bases, J lost 3 bases, and 11 bases lay in between. Germline V gene data show CDR1 as DFQATT and CDR2 as SNEGSKA (reference sequence). Here the CDR3 DNA reads TGCAGTGCTAGAACGGGCAGCATCTACGAGCAGTACTTC. Its protein product is CSARTGSIYEQYF.

This clonotype was seen ten or more times. V gene TRBV12-3 or TRBV12-4 combines with J gene TRBJ2-2; perhaps TRBD1 as D (5 bases). Trimming took 11 bases from V and 3 from J, leaving 10 bases between them. This CDR3 region has 12 residues. The CDR3 region is CAARADTGELFF. The CDR3 nucleotides are TGTGCCGCCAGGGCGGACACCGGGGAGCTGTTTTTT.

The V gene is TRBV20-1, the J gene TRBJ2-3; D gene ambiguous. CDR3 length equals 16 residues. Trimming removed 6 bases at V and 1 base at J, with 20 bases between. Germline CDR1 is DFQATT and CDR2 is SNEGSKA (reference sequence). The CDR3 region is CSATLFRSVGTDTQYF. The CDR3 DNA sequence: TGCAGTGCCACCCTTTTTAGGTCGGTGGGCACAGATACGCAGTATTTT.

This clonotype was observed many times. V is TRBV6-2 or TRBV6-3 and J is TRBJ2-7; 7 nucleotides align to TRBD2. The ends lost 10 bases at V and 2 bases at J; junction bases unmatched: 14. This CDR3 has 15 amino acids. Germline lookup yields CDR1 MNHEY and CDR2 SVGEGT. Here the CDR3 DNA reads TGTGCCACCCTGACCCAGCGGGGCCCCCCCTACGAGCAGTACTTC. Its translation: CATLTQRGPPYEQYF.

The J gene is TRBJ2-7, the V gene TRBV11-2, with 9 nucleotides matching TRBD1. V shed 4 bases, J shed 0 bases, and the junction held 16 bases outside the gene matches. The CDR3 spans 19 residues. Germline CDR1 reads SGHAT; CDR2 reads FQNNGV. The CDR3 protein is CASSSWTGDTRRSSYEQYF. Here the CDR3 DNA reads TGTGCCAGCAGCTCCTGGACAGGGGACACTCGTAGGAGCTCCTACGAGCAGTACTTC.

This clonotype occurred many times. Here the CDR3 reads CASSTRLAGVNEQYF. The CDR3 region has the DNA TGTGCCAGCAGTACCCGACTAGCGGGAGTGAATGAGCAGTACTTC. V is TRBV28 and J is TRBJ2-7, with 12 bases identical to TRBD2. The CDR3 loop spans 15 amino acids. V dropped 5 bases and J dropped 7; count of bases not matched to a gene: 9. The germline V gene has CDR1 MDHEN and CDR2 SYDVKM.

The genes are TRBV6-1 and TRBJ2-5; D is ambiguous. V dropped 7 bases and J dropped 2 bases, with 17 bases sitting between them. Germline CDR1 and CDR2: MNHNS and SASEGT. The CDR3 has 15 residues. Written as DNA, the CDR3 is TGTGCCAGCACGAGGCTTTTTGGCACTCAAGAGACCCAGTACTTC. Amino acid sequence: CASTRLFGTQETQYF.

This clonotype was detected many times. The chain joins TRBV30 to TRBJ2-1; TRBD1 aligns across 9 bases. The V gene's germline CDR1 is GTSNPN and CDR2 SVGIG (reference sequence). Losses at the gene ends were 8 bases for V and 1 base for J; bases not matched to a gene: 0. The CDR3 covers 12 residues. Here the CDR3 DNA reads TGTGCCGGACAGGGGTCCTACAATGAGCAGTTCTTC. Protein: CAGQGSYNEQFF.

At least ten counts were recorded for this clonotype. The chain employs TRBV20-1 and TRBJ2-7; 8 nucleotides align to TRBD2. The CDR3 runs to 13 residues. From germline, CDR1 is DFQATT and CDR2 SNEGSKA (reference sequence). Trimming took 8 bases from V and 3 from J; bases not matched to a gene: 9. In nucleotides, the CDR3 is TGCAGTACACGGCTAACTAGCGGCTACGAGCAGTACTTC. The encoded protein is CSTRLTSGYEQYF.

As concerns this clonotype: A much larger clone sits a single nucleotide away, making a read error possible. This chain joins TRBV28 and TRBJ2-3; the D gene is possibly TRBD1 (5 bases). This CDR3 has 14 amino acids. V lost 2 bases and J lost 11, with 17 bases in between. Germline CDR1 reads MDHEN; CDR2 reads SYDVKM. The CDR3 is CASSLAYPGPMQYF. In DNA, the CDR3 is TGTGCCAGCAGTTTAGCCTATCCAGGGCCCATGCAGTATTTT.

This clonotype was detected many times. The rearrangement joins TRBV9 to TRBJ1-1; D possibly corresponds to TRBD1 (5 bases). The germline CDR1 and CDR2 sequences are SGDLS and YYNGEE. The CDR3 sequence is 15 residues long. Trimming removed 4 bases from V and 3 bases from J, with 16 bases in between. The CDR3 region has the DNA TGTGCCAGCAGCCCCCGGGCCGGGGGGGACACTGAAGCTTTCTTT. Amino acid sequence: CASSPRAGGDTEAFF.

This clonotype was observed at least ten times. V and J are TRBV2 and TRBJ2-1; 10 bases fit TRBD1. V was pared by 6 bases and J by 5 bases, with 4 bases of the junction left unmatched. Germline CDR1 reads SNHLY; CDR2 reads FYNNEI. The length of the CDR3 is 14 residues. The CDR3 protein is CASRADRGNNEQFF. The DNA for the CDR3 is TGTGCCAGCAGGGCGGACAGGGGGAACAATGAGCAGTTCTTC.